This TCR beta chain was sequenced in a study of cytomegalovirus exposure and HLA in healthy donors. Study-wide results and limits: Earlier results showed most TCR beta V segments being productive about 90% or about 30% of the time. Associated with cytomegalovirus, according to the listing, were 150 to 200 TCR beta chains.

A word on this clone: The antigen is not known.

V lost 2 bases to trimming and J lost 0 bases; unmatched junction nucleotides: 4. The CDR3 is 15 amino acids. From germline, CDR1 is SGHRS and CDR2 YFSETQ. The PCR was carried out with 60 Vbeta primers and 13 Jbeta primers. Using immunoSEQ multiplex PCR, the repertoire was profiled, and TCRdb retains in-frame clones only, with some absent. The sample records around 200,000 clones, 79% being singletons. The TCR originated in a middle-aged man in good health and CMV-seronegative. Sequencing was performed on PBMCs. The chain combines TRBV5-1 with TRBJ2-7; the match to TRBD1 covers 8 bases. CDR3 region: CASSFDRGNSYEQYF. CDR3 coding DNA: TGCGCCAGCAGCTTCGACAGGGGAAACTCCTACGAGCAGTACTTC.